The TCR beta chain described here comes from a study of blood T cell repertoires in COVID-19. Study overall: The United States, Italy and Spain supplied acute and convalescent COVID-19 samples.

How the authors handled the data: Estimation of nucleated cell counts was performed using reference gene primer amplification. The data were produced by immunoSEQ multiplex PCR, yet TCRdb's version contains in-frame clones alone and is incomplete. The V and J calls and the clone size are those of that table, but D and trimming were determined from the DNA. The sample shows approximately 94,000 clones, roughly 85% of them seen only once. The CDR3 runs 12 residues. V lost 6 bases and J lost 1, with 6 bases in between. The V gene's germline CDR1 is MDHEN and CDR2 SYDVKM. The rearrangement joins TRBV28 to TRBJ1-1; tentative D call: TRBD1 (5 bases). The TCR sequence derives from a woman aged 70-85 years with acute or convalescent COVID-19. The sequencing input was peripheral blood. CDR3 DNA: TGTGCCAGCAGGGGGCAGAACACTGAAGCTTTCTTT. This codes for CASRGQNTEAFF.